The 19 T cell receptor beta chains given below trace back to one sample, sequenced in a study of T cell responses to AZD1222 COVID-19 vaccine. Using immunoSEQ multiplex PCR, the repertoire was profiled, and TCRdb retains in-frame clones only, with some absent. The table records roughly 130,000 clones, 88% of them present only once. Sequencing was performed on peripheral blood, taken on day 0 of MenACWY control vaccination. These receptors came from an adult in good health.

In this sample, this clone turned up once. CDR3 region: CASSLPGLARGETQYF. CDR3 nucleotides: TGTGCCAGTAGTCTACCGGGACTAGCGCGTGGAGAGACCCAGTACTTC. The chain links TRBV19 to TRBJ2-5; 10 nucleotides match TRBD2. CDR1 is LNHDA and CDR2 is SQIVND in the germline V gene (reference sequence). CDR3 length: 16 residues. V was pared by 5 bases and J by 4 bases, with 10 bases of the junction left unmatched.

The chain couples TRBV15 to TRBJ1-3, with 9 bases fitting TRBD1. V lost 4 bases, J lost 7 bases, and 8 bases stayed unmatched. The CDR3 is 15 amino acids. Germline lookup yields CDR1 LNHNV and CDR2 YYDKDF (reference sequence). The CDR3 spells CATSILGTGRNTIYF. The CDR3 DNA sequence: TGTGCCACCAGCATACTAGGGACAGGGCGGAACACCATATATTTT.

V and J are TRBV28 and TRBJ1-4, with no clear D. The CDR3 is 15 residues long. CDR1 and CDR2 (germline): MDHEN, SYDVKM. Between the trimmed V and J ends, which lost 8 bases and 4 bases, there was a span of 17 bases. Here the CDR3 DNA reads TGTGCCAGCCTGTTGGGCGGAGCGAGTAATGAAAAACTGTTTTTT. It translates to CASLLGGASNEKLFF.

The chain employs TRBV20-1 and TRBJ1-1; 10 positions agree with TRBD1. Germline V gene lookup returns CDR1 DFQATT and CDR2 SNEGSKA (reference sequence). V lost 3 bases, J lost 8 bases, and 9 bases stayed unmatched. The CDR3 totals 14 residues. The chain's CDR3 is CSASGGGTGEEAFF. The DNA for the CDR3 is TGCAGTGCTAGTGGTGGAGGGACAGGGGAGGAAGCTTTCTTT.

This clone was recorded only once. V gene TRBV24-1 combines with J gene TRBJ2-2; the match to TRBD2 covers 8 bases. Trimming took 4 bases from V and 3 from J; bases not matched to a gene: 6. The CDR3 loop spans 16 amino acids. CDR1 and CDR2 from the germline V gene are KGHDR and SFDVKD. CDR3 bases: TGTGCCACCAGTGACCCCGGGGGGGGCGACACCGGGGAGCTGTTTTTT. Translating gives CATSDPGGGDTGELFF.

The genes are TRBV5-1 and TRBJ2-7; TRBD1 matches at 8 bases. Germline trimming cut 4 bases from V and 9 bases from J; bases unmatched to any gene: 9. This CDR3 is built from 13 residues. From germline, CDR1 is SGHRS and CDR2 YFSETQ. Written as DNA, the CDR3 is TGCGCCAGCAGCCCGGCGGGACAGGCGGTGCAGTACTTC. It translates to CASSPAGQAVQYF.

The chain is built from TRBV29-1 and TRBJ2-7; 8 bases agree with TRBD2. The CDR3 runs 13 residues. Losses at the gene ends were 7 bases for V and 5 bases for J; bases not matched to a gene: 10. Germline V CDR1 and CDR2: SQVTM, ANQGSEA. CDR3 residues: CSELTSGSDEQYF. The CDR3 DNA sequence: TGCAGCGAGTTAACGAGCGGGAGTGACGAGCAGTACTTC.

The rearrangement links TRBV2 to TRBJ1-5; no clear D. V lost 3 bases and J 0 bases, leaving 6 bases between the germline ends. Germline V CDR1 and CDR2: SNHLY, FYNNEI. The CDR3 contains 14 residues. CDR3 region: CASSEDHSNQPQHF. The CDR3 bases are TGTGCCAGCAGTGAGGACCATAGCAATCAGCCCCAGCATTTT.

The V gene is TRBV10-3, the J gene TRBJ2-2; 7 bases line up with TRBD2. Germline V gene sequence: CDR1 ENHRY, CDR2 SYGVKD. Trimming at V came to 4 bases and at J to 4 bases, leaving 12 bases not matched to a gene. The CDR3 has 17 residues. CDR3 residues: CAISVLAEKSITGELFF. The CDR3, as DNA: TGTGCCATCAGTGTCCTAGCGGAGAAGAGTATCACCGGGGAGCTGTTTTTT.

The chain joins TRBV29-1 to TRBJ1-2; a weak D match, TRBD1 (5 bases). CDR1 is SQVTM, CDR2 ANQGSEA, per germline. The CDR3 has 13 residues. V was cut by 6 bases and J by 0 bases, with 11 bases left in between. As DNA, the CDR3 is TGCAGCGTAAGACAGCGTGCTAACTATGGCTACACCTTC. It specifies CSVRQRANYGYTF.

The V and J genes are TRBV5-1 and TRBJ2-7; 9 bases are shared with TRBD1. Unmatched junction bases numbered 8, after V lost 4 bases and J lost 6 bases. Germline CDR1 and CDR2: SGHRS and YFSETQ. This CDR3 is built from 14 residues. CDR3 bases: TGCGCCAGCAGCCCGAGACAGGGGGTAACCGAGCAGTACTTC. It encodes CASSPRQGVTEQYF.

This clone appeared a few times. The V call is TRBV27, the J call TRBJ1-5, with TRBD1 as a possible D gene (6 bases). CDR1 and CDR2 (germline): MNHEY, SMNVEV (reference sequence). CDR3 size: 15 residues. Trimming stripped 0 bases from V and 4 bases from J, with 10 bases between. The CDR3 here is CASSLSTGRNQPQHF. The CDR3 DNA reads as TGTGCCAGCAGTTTATCGACAGGAAGGAATCAGCCCCAGCATTTT.

The chain couples TRBV7-9 to TRBJ2-3; possibly TRBD1 or TRBD2 for D (6 bases each). Trimming removed 5 bases at V and 3 bases at J, with 27 bases between. This CDR3 comprises 19 residues. Germline CDR1 is SEHNR and CDR2 is FQNEAQ (reference sequence). The CDR3 region has the DNA TGTGCCAGCAGCCGCAGGGGACTTAACACCCCCGGGGAGACAGATACGCAGTATTTT. Amino acids: CASSRRGLNTPGETDTQYF.

The J gene is TRBJ1-5, the V gene TRBV7-2; possibly TRBD1 for D (6 bases). CDR3 length: 16 amino acids. Trimming cost V 11 bases and J 9 bases, with 29 bases left between them. In germline, CDR1 is SGHTA, CDR2 FQGNSA. In nucleotides, the CDR3 is TGTGCCCCCCTGCTTCCCAGAACGAGGGGGAGGTCGCCCCAGCATTTT. The encoded protein is CAPLLPRTRGRSPQHF.

The gene calls are TRBV28 and TRBJ1-2; possibly TRBD1 for D (5 bases). V dropped 3 bases and J dropped 4 bases, with 12 bases sitting between them. Per germline, CDR1 MDHEN and CDR2 SYDVKM. This CDR3 region has 14 residues. This CDR3 reads CASSFLGGGYGYTF. In DNA, the CDR3 is TGTGCCAGCAGTTTCCTTGGGGGGGGCTATGGCTACACCTTC.

Concerning this clone itself: Within the sample, other DNA sequences also encode this same CDR3. The chain recombines TRBV3-1 (or the pseudogene TRBV3-2) with TRBJ2-6; D assignment may be TRBD1 or TRBD2 (5 bases each). V lost 4 bases, J lost 1 base, and 8 bases lay in between. The CDR3 spans 15 residues. Looked up from germline, CDR1 is LGHDT and CDR2 is YNNKEL (reference sequence). The CDR3 loop is CASSPRGSGANVLTF. In nucleotides, the CDR3 is TGTGCCAGCAGCCCGAGGGGTTCTGGGGCCAACGTCCTGACTTTC.

This sequence joins TRBV6-2 or TRBV6-3 and TRBJ2-6, with D unresolved. V shed 2 bases and J shed 0 bases, with 5 bases lying between them. CDR1 is MNHEY and CDR2 is SVGEGT in the germline V gene. CDR3 length equals 15 residues. In DNA form, the CDR3 reads TGTGCCAGCAGTTACGGAATCTCTGGGGCCAACGTCCTGACTTTC. This codes for CASSYGISGANVLTF.

V usage is TRBV6-1 and J usage is TRBJ1-1; D remains ambiguous. Germline loops: CDR1 MNHNS, CDR2 SASEGT. Trimming took 1 base from V and 0 from J, leaving 9 bases between them. The CDR3 has 15 residues. The CDR3 region is CASSEEGLLNTEAFF. The CDR3 nucleotides are TGTGCCAGCAGTGAAGAAGGGCTGTTGAACACTGAAGCTTTCTTT.

Note on this clone: The sample contains more than one DNA sequence encoding this CDR3. V is TRBV7-9 and J is TRBJ2-7; the match to TRBD1 covers 8 bases. V gave up 5 bases and J gave up 2 bases; unmatched junction bases: 2. This CDR3 is built from 13 residues. Germline CDR1 is SEHNR and CDR2 is FQNEAQ (reference sequence). Here the CDR3 reads CASSPQGAYEQYF. For the CDR3, the DNA is TGTGCCAGCAGCCCACAGGGGGCCTACGAGCAGTACTTC.